This TCR beta chain was recovered during a study of cytomegalovirus exposure and HLA in healthy donors. Remarks on this clone: Its antigen remains unknown.

Germline V gives CDR1 SGDLS, CDR2 YYNGEE. Germline trimming cut 5 bases from V and 4 bases from J; bases unmatched to any gene: 5. This CDR3 has 14 residues. Study findings and constraints: Specificity of a few CMV-associated chains for CMV antigens was verified in vitro. Among CMV-associated TCR beta chains, most appeared HLA-restricted in a later analysis. Accurate prediction of most subjects' HLA-A and HLA-B alleles from TCR beta sequences was reported.

Both 60 Vbeta primers and 13 Jbeta primers went into the PCR. Original processing notes: Roughly 73 million unique TCR beta chains, roughly 11 million of them shared, were counted by a later analysis. Some clones are missing from TCRdb's copy, which holds only in-frame ones; the method was immunoSEQ multiplex PCR. The V and J calls and the clone size are those of that table, but D and trimming were determined from the DNA. The sample has roughly 120,000 clones; roughly 66% are singletons. V and J are TRBV9 and TRBJ2-1, with 8 bases fitting TRBD2. This clonotype was obtained from a man in his 60s in good health and CMV-seropositive. The sample consisted of PBMCs. The CDR3 reads CASRPGLGYNEQFF. The CDR3 bases are TGTGCCAGCAGGCCGGGACTAGGGTACAATGAGCAGTTCTTC.